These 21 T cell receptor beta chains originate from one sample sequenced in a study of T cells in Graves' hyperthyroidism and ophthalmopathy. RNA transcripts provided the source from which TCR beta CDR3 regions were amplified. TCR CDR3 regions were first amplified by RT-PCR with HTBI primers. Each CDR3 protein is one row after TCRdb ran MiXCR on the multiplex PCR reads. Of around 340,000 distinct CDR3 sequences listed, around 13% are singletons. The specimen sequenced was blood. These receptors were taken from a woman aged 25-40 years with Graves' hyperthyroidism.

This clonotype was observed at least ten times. The CDR3 region is CASSWGPRGRETQYF. CDR3 bases: TGTGCCAGCAGTTGGGGCCCCAGGGGGCGCGAGACCCAGTACTTC. The V gene is TRBV12-3 or TRBV12-4, the J gene TRBJ2-5; 8 nucleotides agree with TRBD1. Losses at the gene ends were 4 bases for V and 5 bases for J; bases not matched to a gene: 9. This CDR3 region has 15 residues.

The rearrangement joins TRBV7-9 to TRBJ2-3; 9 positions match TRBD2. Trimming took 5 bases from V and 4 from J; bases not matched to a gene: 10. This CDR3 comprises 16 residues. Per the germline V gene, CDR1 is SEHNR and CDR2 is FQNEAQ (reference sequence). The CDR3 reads CASSPSTSGLADTQYF. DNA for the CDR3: TGTGCCAGCAGCCCATCTACTAGCGGGCTTGCAGATACGCAGTATTTT.

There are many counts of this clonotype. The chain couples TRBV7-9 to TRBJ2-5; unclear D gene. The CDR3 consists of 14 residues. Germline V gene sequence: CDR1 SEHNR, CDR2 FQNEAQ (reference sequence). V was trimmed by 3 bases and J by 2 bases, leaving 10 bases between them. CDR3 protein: CASSFKVIQETQYF. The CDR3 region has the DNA TGTGCCAGCAGCTTTAAGGTGATACAAGAGACCCAGTACTTC.

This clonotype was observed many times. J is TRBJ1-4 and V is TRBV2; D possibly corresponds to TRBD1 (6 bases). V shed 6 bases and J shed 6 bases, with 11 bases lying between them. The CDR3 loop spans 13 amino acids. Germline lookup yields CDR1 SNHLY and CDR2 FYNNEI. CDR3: CASRRGVHEKLFF. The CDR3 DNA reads TGTGCCAGCAGGAGGGGGGTTCATGAAAAACTGTTTTTT.

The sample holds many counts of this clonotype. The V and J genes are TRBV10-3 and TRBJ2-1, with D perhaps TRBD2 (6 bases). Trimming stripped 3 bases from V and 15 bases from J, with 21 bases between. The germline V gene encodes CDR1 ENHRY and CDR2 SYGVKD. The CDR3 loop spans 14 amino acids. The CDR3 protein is CAISDEIGDSSPFF. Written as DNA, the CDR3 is TGTGCCATCAGTGATGAGATTGGGGACTCCAGCCCGTTCTTC.

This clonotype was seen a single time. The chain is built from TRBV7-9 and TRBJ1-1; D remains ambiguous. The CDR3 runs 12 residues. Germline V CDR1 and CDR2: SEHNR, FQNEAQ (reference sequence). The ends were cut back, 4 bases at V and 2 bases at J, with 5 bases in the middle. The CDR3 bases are TGTGCCAGCAGCTGGATAAACACTGAAGCTTTCTTT. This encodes CASSWINTEAFF. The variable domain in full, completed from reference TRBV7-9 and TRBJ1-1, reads DTGVSQNPRHKITKRGQNVTFRCDPISEHNRLYWYRQTLGQGPEFLTYFQNEAQLEKSRLLSDRFSAERPKGSFSTLEIQRTEQGDSAMYLCASSWINTEAFFGQGTRLTVV.

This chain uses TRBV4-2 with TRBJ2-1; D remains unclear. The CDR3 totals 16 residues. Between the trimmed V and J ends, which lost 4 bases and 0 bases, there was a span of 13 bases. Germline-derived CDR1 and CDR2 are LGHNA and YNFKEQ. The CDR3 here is CASSRDRASSYNEQFF. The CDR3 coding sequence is TGTGCCAGCAGCCGCGACCGGGCGAGCTCCTACAATGAGCAGTTCTTC.

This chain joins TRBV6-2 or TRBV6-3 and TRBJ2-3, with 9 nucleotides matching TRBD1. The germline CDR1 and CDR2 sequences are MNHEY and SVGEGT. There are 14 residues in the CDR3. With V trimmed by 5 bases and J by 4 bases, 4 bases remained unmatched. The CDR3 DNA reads TGTGCCAGCAGTGGGACAGGGAGAGCAGATACGCAGTATTTT. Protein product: CASSGTGRADTQYF.

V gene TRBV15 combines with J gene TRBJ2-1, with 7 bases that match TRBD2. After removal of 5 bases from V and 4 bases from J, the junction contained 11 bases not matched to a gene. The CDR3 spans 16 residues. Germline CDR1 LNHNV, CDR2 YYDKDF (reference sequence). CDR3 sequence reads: CATSPTRGGGYNEQFF. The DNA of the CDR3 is TGTGCCACCAGCCCTACTCGTGGCGGGGGATACAATGAGCAGTTCTTC. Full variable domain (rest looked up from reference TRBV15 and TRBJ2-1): DAMVIQNPRYQVTQFGKPVTLSCSQTLNHNVMYWYQQKSSQAPKLLFHYYDKDFNNEADTPDNFQSRRPNTSFCFLDIRSPGLGDTAMYLCATSPTRGGGYNEQFFGPGTRLTVL.

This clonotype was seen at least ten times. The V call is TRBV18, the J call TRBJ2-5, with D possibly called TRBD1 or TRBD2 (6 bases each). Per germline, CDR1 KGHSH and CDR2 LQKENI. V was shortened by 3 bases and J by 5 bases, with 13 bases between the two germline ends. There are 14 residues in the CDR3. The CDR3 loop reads CASSPEGGQETQYF. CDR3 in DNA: TGTGCCAGCTCACCGGAGGGGGGTCAGGAGACCCAGTACTTC. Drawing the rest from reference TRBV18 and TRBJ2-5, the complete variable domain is NAGVMQNPRHLVRRRGQEARLRCSPMKGHSHVYWYRQLPEEGLKFMVYLQKENIIDESGMPKERFSAEFPKEGPSILRIQQVVRGDSAAYFCASSPEGGQETQYFGPGTRLLVL.

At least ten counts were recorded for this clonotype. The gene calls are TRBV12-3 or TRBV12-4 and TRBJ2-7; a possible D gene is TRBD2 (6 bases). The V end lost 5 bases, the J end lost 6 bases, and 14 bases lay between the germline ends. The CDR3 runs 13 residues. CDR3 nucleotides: TGTGCCAGCAGTCTCGGGGAGGACCGCGAGCAGTACTTC. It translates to CASSLGEDREQYF.

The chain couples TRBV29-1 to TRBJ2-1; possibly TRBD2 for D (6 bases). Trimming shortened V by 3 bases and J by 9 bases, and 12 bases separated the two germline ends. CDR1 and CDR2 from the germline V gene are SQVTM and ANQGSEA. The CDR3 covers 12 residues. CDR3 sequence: CSVEEGVAEQFF. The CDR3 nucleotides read TGCAGCGTTGAGGAGGGAGTGGCTGAGCAGTTCTTC.

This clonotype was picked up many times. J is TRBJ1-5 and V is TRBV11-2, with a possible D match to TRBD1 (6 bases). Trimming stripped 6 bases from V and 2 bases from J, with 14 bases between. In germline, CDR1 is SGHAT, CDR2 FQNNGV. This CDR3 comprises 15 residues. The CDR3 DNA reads TGTGCCAGCAGTTCAATACAGGGAGGCAATCAGCCCCAGCATTTT. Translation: CASSSIQGGNQPQHF. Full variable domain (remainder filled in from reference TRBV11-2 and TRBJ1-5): EAGVAQSPRYKIIEKRQSVAFWCNPISGHATLYWYQQILGQGPKLLIQFQNNGVVDDSQLPKDRFSAERLKGVDSTLKIQPAKLEDSAVYLCASSSIQGGNQPQHFGDGTRLSIL.

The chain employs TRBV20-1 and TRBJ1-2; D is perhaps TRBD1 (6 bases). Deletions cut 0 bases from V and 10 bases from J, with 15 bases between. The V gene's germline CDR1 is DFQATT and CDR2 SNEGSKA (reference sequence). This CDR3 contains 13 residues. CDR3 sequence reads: CSARESGGTTYTF. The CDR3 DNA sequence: TGCAGTGCTAGAGAGTCGGGGGGCACCACCTACACCTTC.

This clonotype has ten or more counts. Here the CDR3 reads CSAIVGYSNQPQHF. CDR3 sequence (DNA): TGCAGTGCTATCGTCGGTTATAGCAATCAGCCCCAGCATTTT. The genes are TRBV20-1 and TRBJ1-5; D gene uncertain. Germline-derived CDR1 and CDR2 are DFQATT and SNEGSKA (reference sequence). The CDR3 covers 14 residues. The V gene lost 4 bases and the J gene lost 0 bases, with 10 bases spanning the gap.

For the CDR3, the DNA is TGTGCCAGCAGTTACAAGGTGACACCAAACACTGAAGCTTTCTTT. It is translated as CASSYKVTPNTEAFF. The V gene is TRBV6-5, the J gene TRBJ1-1; D gene uncertain. V lost 2 bases, J lost 2 bases, and 12 bases lay in between. The germline V gene has CDR1 MNHEY and CDR2 SVGAGI. The length of the CDR3 is 15 residues.

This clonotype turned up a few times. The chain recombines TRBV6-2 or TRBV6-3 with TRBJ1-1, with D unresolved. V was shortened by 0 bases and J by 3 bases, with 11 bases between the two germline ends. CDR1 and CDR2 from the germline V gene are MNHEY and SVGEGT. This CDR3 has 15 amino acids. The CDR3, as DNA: TGTGCCAGCAGTTACTCGAGAGGGAAAGACACTGAAGCTTTCTTT. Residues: CASSYSRGKDTEAFF.

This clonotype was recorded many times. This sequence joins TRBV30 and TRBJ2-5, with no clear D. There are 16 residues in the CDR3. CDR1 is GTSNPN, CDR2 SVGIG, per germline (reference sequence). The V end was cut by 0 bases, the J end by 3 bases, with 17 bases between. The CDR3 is CAWSVPASLYKETQYF. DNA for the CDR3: TGTGCCTGGAGTGTACCCGCTAGTCTCTATAAAGAGACCCAGTACTTC.

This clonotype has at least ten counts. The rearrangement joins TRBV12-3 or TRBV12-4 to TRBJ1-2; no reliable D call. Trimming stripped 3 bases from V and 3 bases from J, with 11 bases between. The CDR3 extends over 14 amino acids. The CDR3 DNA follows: TGTGCCAGCAGTTTCGGGCAGTCACACTATGGCTACACCTTC. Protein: CASSFGQSHYGYTF.

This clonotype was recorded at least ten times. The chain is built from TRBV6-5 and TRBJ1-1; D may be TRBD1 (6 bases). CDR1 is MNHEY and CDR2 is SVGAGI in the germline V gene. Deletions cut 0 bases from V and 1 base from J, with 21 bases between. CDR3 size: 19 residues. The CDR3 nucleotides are TGTGCCAGCAGTTACTCGGAAGGTATCCTGGACAGCCCGAACACTGAAGCTTTCTTT. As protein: CASSYSEGILDSPNTEAFF.

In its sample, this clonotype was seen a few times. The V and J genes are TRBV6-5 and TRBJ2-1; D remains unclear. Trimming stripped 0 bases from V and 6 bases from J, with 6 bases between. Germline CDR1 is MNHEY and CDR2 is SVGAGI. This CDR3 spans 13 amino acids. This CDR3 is CASSYSQVNEQFF. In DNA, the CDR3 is TGTGCCAGCAGTTACTCTCAGGTCAATGAGCAGTTCTTC.